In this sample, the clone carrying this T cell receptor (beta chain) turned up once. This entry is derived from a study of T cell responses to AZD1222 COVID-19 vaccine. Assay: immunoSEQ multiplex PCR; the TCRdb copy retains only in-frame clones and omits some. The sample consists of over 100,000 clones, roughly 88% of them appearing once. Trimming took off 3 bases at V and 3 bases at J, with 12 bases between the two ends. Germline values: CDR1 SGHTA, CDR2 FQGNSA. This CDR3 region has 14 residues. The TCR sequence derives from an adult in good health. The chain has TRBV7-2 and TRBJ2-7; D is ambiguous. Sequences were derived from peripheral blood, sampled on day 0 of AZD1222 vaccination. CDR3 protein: CASSFSGLNYEQYF. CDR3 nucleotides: TGTGCCAGCAGCTTTTCGGGTCTAAACTACGAGCAGTACTTC.